This TCR beta chain stems from a study of shared clonotypes between healthy human individuals. CD45RO-negative, CCR7-positively selected cells formed the naive CD8 fraction, excluding terminally differentiated effector memory CD45RA+ cells. The study drew all its donors from Caucasian adults living in Nashville, Tennessee. A note on this clone: Other DNA sequences in the same sample also yield this CDR3.

The junction had 10 bases not matched to a gene; V was cut back by 6 bases and J by 2 bases. Per the germline V gene, CDR1 is MNHEY and CDR2 is SMNVEV (reference sequence). CDR3 length: 15 residues. Splitting of each subset's genomic DNA was done evenly across several immunoSEQ plates. For sorted subsets, 150 to 200 ng DNA per replicate equaled roughly 30,000 T cell genomes. The table came from immunoSEQ multiplex PCR; TCRdb's copy has only in-frame clones and leaves some out. The sample yields fewer than 850,000 clones, around 96% seen once. The sequenced sample consisted of naive CD8+ T cells sorted from blood. The receptor's source is a man aged 25 to 40 in good health. The chain has TRBV27 and TRBJ2-7; 7 positions match TRBD2. The CDR3 sequence is CASSLGSGGTYEQYF. As DNA, the CDR3 is TGTGCCAGCAGCCTCGGGTCGGGAGGAACCTACGAGCAGTACTTC.